These 25 T cell receptor beta chains originate from one sample sequenced in a study of identical twins. TCRdb used MiXCR to reprocess the 5' RACE reads, holding one entry per CDR3 protein. Here the sample spans roughly 1,500,000 distinct CDR3 sequences, roughly a third being singletons. The sequencing input was cord blood. All receptors come from a newborn girl in good health.

This chain links TRBV12-3 or TRBV12-4 with TRBJ2-3; D is possibly TRBD2 (6 bases). This CDR3 contains 16 residues. Trimming took 5 bases from V and 3 from J, leaving 18 bases between them. The CDR3 DNA is TGTGCCAGCAGTCCCAATCCCGGGACTTATACAGATACGCAGTATTTT. Encoded protein: CASSPNPGTYTDTQYF.

The genes are TRBV20-1 and TRBJ2-1; D call uncertain. This CDR3 spans 13 amino acids. Between the trimmed V and J ends, which lost 5 bases and 6 bases, there was a span of 14 bases. Germline CDR1 and CDR2: DFQATT and SNEGSKA (reference sequence). CDR3 sequence reads: CSAALQAFNEQFF. CDR3 nucleotides: TGCAGTGCTGCCCTTCAAGCGTTCAATGAGCAGTTCTTC.

The chain carries TRBV13 and TRBJ1-1, with 8 bases lining up with TRBD1. Losses at the gene ends were 4 bases for V and 3 bases for J; bases not matched to a gene: 7. The germline CDR1 and CDR2 sequences are PRHDT and FYEKMQ (reference sequence). There are 15 residues in the CDR3. The CDR3 DNA reads as TGTGCCAGCAGCTCCCGACAGGGGTTGGACACTGAAGCTTTCTTT. Residues: CASSSRQGLDTEAFF.

Here the CDR3 DNA reads TGTGCCAGCAGCCTCACAGGGTGGAATGGCTACACCTTC. Its translation is CASSLTGWNGYTF. The chain recombines TRBV7-2 with TRBJ1-2; weak D call: TRBD1 (6 bases). The V and J ends lost 5 bases and 6 bases respectively, with 13 bases between them. The CDR3 covers 13 residues. Germline V lookup: CDR1 SGHTA, CDR2 FQGNSA.

This clonotype was detected a few times. The genes are TRBV2 and TRBJ2-7; maybe TRBD1 (7 bases). The last part of the DNA fits TRBJ2-5 better; the J call may be wrong. The CDR3 runs to 14 residues. CDR1 and CDR2 from the germline V gene are SNHLY and FYNNEI. In DNA form, the CDR3 reads TGTGCCAGCAGTGAACAGGGGGGTCAAGAGACCCAGTACTTC. Protein: CASSEQGGQETQYF.

The chain employs TRBV3-1 and TRBJ2-7; 14 nucleotides match TRBD2. The CDR3 length is 18 residues. The germline V gene has CDR1 LGHDT and CDR2 YNNKEL (reference sequence). The junction had 10 bases not matched to a gene; V was cut back by 1 base and J by 5 bases. CDR3 residues: CASSQVGTSGSYTHEQYF. The CDR3 DNA reads TGTGCCAGCAGCCAAGTAGGGACTAGCGGGAGTTACACCCACGAGCAGTACTTC.

The chain has TRBV2 and TRBJ1-2; TRBD1 matches 12 bases. The CDR3 is made up of 18 amino acids. Trimming at V came to 3 bases and at J to 5 bases, leaving 13 bases not matched to a gene. CDR1 is SNHLY, CDR2 FYNNEI, per germline. The CDR3 protein is CASSDPRDRGRTGYGYTF. The CDR3, as DNA: TGTGCCAGCAGTGATCCCCGGGACAGGGGGCGGACCGGGTATGGCTACACCTTC.

This chain links TRBV7-9 with TRBJ2-5; D call uncertain. The CDR3 is made up of 14 amino acids. CDR1 SEHNR and CDR2 FQNEAQ come from the germline V gene (reference sequence). V was shortened by 5 bases and J by 3 bases, with 13 bases between the two germline ends. The CDR3, as DNA: TGTGCCAGCAGCCACGGACCCCCCAAAGAGACCCAGTACTTC. The encoded protein is CASSHGPPKETQYF.

Many counts were recorded for this clonotype. The V and J genes are TRBV2 and TRBJ2-7, with 7 bases aligning to TRBD2. The CDR3 has 12 amino acids. V trimming: 7 bases; J trimming: 4 bases; junction bases outside the gene matches: 4. Germline-derived CDR1 and CDR2 are SNHLY and FYNNEI. Written as DNA, the CDR3 is TGTGCCAGCACCGGACTAGATTACGAGCAGTACTTC. Protein product: CASTGLDYEQYF. The variable domain in full, completed from reference TRBV2 and TRBJ2-7, reads EPEVTQTPSHQVTQMGQEVILRCVPISNHLYFYWYRQILGQKVEFLVSFYNNEISEKSEIFDDQFSVERPDGSNFTLKIRSTKLEDSAMYFCASTGLDYEQYFGPGTRLTVT.

On this clonotype: The junction shows a germline mismatch at one end, possibly a read error. This chain joins TRBV2 and TRBJ2-3; 7 positions agree with TRBD2. Germline V gene sequence: CDR1 SNHLY, CDR2 FYNNEI. The CDR3 runs to 14 residues. The DNA for the CDR3 is TGTGCCAGCAGAGTGACTAGCAATGGAGATGCGCAGTATTTT. Its translation: CASRVTSNGDAQYF.

The rearrangement uses TRBV5-5 and TRBJ2-5, with 7 bases that match TRBD2. Germline V gene lookup returns CDR1 SGHKS and CDR2 YYEKEE (reference sequence). CDR3 length: 13 residues. J lost 7 bases, V lost 5 bases, and 8 bases had no gene match. Here the CDR3 reads CASRYLADGTQYF. The DNA of the CDR3 is TGTGCCAGCAGGTATCTAGCGGACGGGACCCAGTACTTC.

The CDR3 protein is CASSWVWQETQYF. The DNA for the CDR3 is TGTGCCAGCAGCTGGGTGTGGCAAGAGACCCAGTACTTC. This chain links TRBV11-2 with TRBJ2-5; the D is unclear. V was trimmed by 4 bases and J by 2 bases, leaving 8 bases between them. Germline values: CDR1 SGHAT, CDR2 FQNNGV. The length of the CDR3 is 13 residues.

This clonotype occurred a few times. The V and J genes are TRBV27 and TRBJ2-7; no clear D. This CDR3 has 15 residues. Germline CDR1 is MNHEY and CDR2 is SMNVEV (reference sequence). V lost 2 bases and J lost 0, with 11 bases in between. CDR3 bases: TGTGCCAGCAGTTTAACGACTGGAAGCTCCTACGAGCAGTACTTC. Protein sequence: CASSLTTGSSYEQYF.

This clonotype was recorded a few times. V usage is TRBV2 and J usage is TRBJ2-7; 11 bases align to TRBD2. CDR3 length: 15 amino acids. Germline V gives CDR1 SNHLY, CDR2 FYNNEI. After removal of 10 bases from V and 3 bases from J, the junction contained 11 bases not matched to a gene. Written as DNA, the CDR3 is TGTGCCACCAGCTCCGCTAGCGGGGGGAACTACGAGCAGTACTTC. This encodes CATSSASGGNYEQYF.

The chain is built from TRBV7-8 and TRBJ1-5, with no clear D. Trimming stripped 0 bases from V and 4 bases from J, with 19 bases between. The CDR3 covers 18 residues. Germline V gene sequence: CDR1 SGHVS, CDR2 FQNEAQ. CDR3 sequence reads: CASSLASWPGSPNQPQHF. The DNA for the CDR3 is TGTGCCAGCAGCTTAGCTTCTTGGCCGGGGTCCCCTAATCAGCCCCAGCATTTT. The full variable domain, completed using reference TRBV7-8 and TRBJ1-5, is GAGVSQSPRYKVAKRGQDVALRCDPISGHVSLFWYQQALGQGPEFLTYFQNEAQLDKSGLPSDRFFAERPEGSVSTLKIQRTQQEDSAVYLCASSLASWPGSPNQPQHFGDGTRLSIL.

The chain links TRBV28 to TRBJ2-5; 8 nucleotides match TRBD2. The CDR3 contains 15 residues. CDR1 and CDR2 (germline): MDHEN, SYDVKM. V lost 5 bases and J lost 11; bases outside the gene matches: 16. Written as DNA, the CDR3 is TGTGCCAGCAGTCCCTCCCTTCTAGCGGGTAATGAGCAGTACTTC. The encoded protein is CASSPSLLAGNEQYF.

J is TRBJ2-2 and V is TRBV10-3; 10 bases agree with TRBD1. Germline CDR1 ENHRY, CDR2 SYGVKD. V gave up 6 bases and J gave up 6 bases; unmatched junction bases: 4. This CDR3 is 14 amino acids long. The CDR3 DNA is TGTGCCATCAGATTGACAGGGGGCGCCGGGGAGCTGTTTTTT. Its protein is CAIRLTGGAGELFF.

This clonotype has more than one count but fewer than ten. A junction boundary mismatches the germline segment, possibly from a read error. The chain combines TRBV5-4 with TRBJ2-5; D is perhaps TRBD1 (5 bases). The CDR3 has 13 residues. The germline V gene encodes CDR1 SGHNT and CDR2 YYREEE (reference sequence). CDR3 coding DNA: TGTGCCGGCAGCCAAAACAGGTACAATGAGCAGTACTTC. Its protein is CAGSQNRYNEQYF.

This clonotype was observed a handful of times. The gene calls are TRBV2 and TRBJ1-5; 8 nucleotides match TRBD1. Germline V CDR1 and CDR2: SNHLY, FYNNEI. CDR3 length: 15 residues. The ends lost 7 bases at V and 0 bases at J; junction bases unmatched: 5. Here the CDR3 DNA reads TGTGCCAGCACTGGACAGGGTAATAGCAATCAGCCCCAGCATTTT. Its protein is CASTGQGNSNQPQHF.

This clonotype was seen only a few times. The chain joins TRBV5-1 to TRBJ2-1; a possible D gene is TRBD2 (5 bases). CDR1 SGHRS and CDR2 YFSETQ come from the germline V gene. Trimming removed 1 base at V and 0 bases at J, with 11 bases between. The CDR3 length is 16 residues. The DNA for the CDR3 is TGCGCCAGCAGCTTGACTAGTTCGAGCTCCTACAATGAGCAGTTCTTC. Amino acid sequence: CASSLTSSSSYNEQFF.

A single count supports this clonotype. The chain employs TRBV4-2 and TRBJ2-2; D unresolved. Germline values: CDR1 LGHNA, CDR2 YNFKEQ. The V end was cut by 0 bases, the J end by 3 bases, with 5 bases between. The CDR3 is made up of 14 amino acids. The CDR3 DNA sequence: TGTGCCAGCAGCCAAGATGGGTACACCGGGGAGCTGTTTTTT. Protein product: CASSQDGYTGELFF.

The chain couples TRBV5-1 to TRBJ2-3; 13 bases agree with TRBD2. Germline-derived CDR1 and CDR2 are SGHRS and YFSETQ. CDR3 length: 16 residues. V lost 4 bases to trimming and J lost 4 bases; unmatched junction nucleotides: 6. The CDR3 DNA reads TGCGCCAGCAGCATGCGGACTAGCGGGAGAGCAGATACGCAGTATTTT. Translated, it gives CASSMRTSGRADTQYF.

The chain recombines TRBV6-5 with TRBJ2-1; 8 nucleotides match TRBD1. The CDR3 spans 15 residues. Germline V gene sequence: CDR1 MNHEY, CDR2 SVGAGI. Trimming took 5 bases from V and 10 from J; bases not matched to a gene: 13. CDR3 protein: CASSLGQEISYEQFF. In nucleotides, the CDR3 is TGTGCCAGCAGTCTGGGACAGGAGATCTCCTACGAGCAGTTCTTC.

This clonotype was seen more than once but under ten times. V usage is TRBV5-1 and J usage is TRBJ1-2; D is ambiguous. Germline-derived CDR1 and CDR2 are SGHRS and YFSETQ. The CDR3 consists of 13 residues. V lost 1 base, J lost 5 bases, and 9 bases lay in between. The DNA for the CDR3 is TGCGCCAGCAGCTTGAATATTTTTTATGGCTACACCTTC. This translates into CASSLNIFYGYTF.

The CDR3 nucleotides read TGTGCCAGCAGTTACAGGGGCCCTAATTCACCCCTCCACTTT. Translation gives CASSYRGPNSPLHF. This rearrangement joins TRBV6-5 to TRBJ1-6, with D maybe TRBD1 (5 bases). Germline-derived CDR1 and CDR2 are MNHEY and SVGAGI. The V end was cut by 2 bases, the J end by 6 bases, with 8 bases between. The CDR3 contains 14 residues.